This TCR beta chain was found in a study of blood T cell repertoires in COVID-19. Background on the study: Specimens from acute and convalescent COVID-19 originated in the United States, Italy and Spain. Sample material is recorded as cDNA or gDNA derived from T cells, B-cell-depleted T cells, or PBMCs.

Germline V gives CDR1 LGHNA, CDR2 YNFKEQ. The trim removed 3 bases at V and 3 bases at J, leaving 7 bases unmatched. The CDR3 is made up of 16 amino acids. TCRdb's copy holds only in-frame clones and misses some; the assay was immunoSEQ multiplex PCR. The profile shows more than 55,000 clones, approximately 88% of them singletons. The sequence was obtained from a woman in her 70s with acute or convalescent COVID-19. The source material was peripheral blood. V usage is TRBV4-2 and J usage is TRBJ1-2; 10 bases line up with TRBD1. The CDR3 DNA is TGTGCCAGCAGCCAGGGACAGGGGAGTAGGTACTATGGCTACACCTTC. Translated, it gives CASSQGQGSRYYGYTF.